The clone carrying this T cell receptor (beta chain) was seen only a few times. What it recognizes is unknown. Sorting of PBMCs yielded the CD4+ and CD8+ T cells. This sample was taken from a study of CD8+ T cells in alopecia areata. Germline trimming cut 8 bases from V and 13 bases from J; bases unmatched to any gene: 8. Looked up from germline, CDR1 is LNHDA and CDR2 is SQIVND (reference sequence). CDR3 size: 11 residues. Study-wide findings and caveats: Although TCR sharing was seen in mice, sharing across patients was less clear, possibly for HLA-related reasons. Scalp sequencing also captures normal skin's resident alphabeta T cells.

Reverse transcribed after extraction, RNA yielded cDNA as the sequencing template. Generated by immunoSEQ multiplex PCR, the TCRdb table keeps only in-frame clones and is missing some. The sample yields roughly 150,000 clones, approximately 60% seen once. The rearrangement joins TRBV19 to TRBJ2-4, with 7 nucleotides matching TRBD1. The sequencing sample was made of CD8+ T cells sorted from blood. This TCR came from a human donor in good health. The CDR3 spells CASFSPGQQYF. The CDR3 DNA reads as TGTGCCAGTTTCTCTCCGGGACAGCAGTACTTC.